The 26 T cell receptor beta chains below come from one sample, sequenced in a study of preoperative IRX-2 immunotherapy in early breast cancer. Sequencing was performed with immunoSEQ multiplex PCR; in TCRdb, only in-frame clones are kept and a portion is missing. The sample shows around 38,000 clones, 70% to 80% of them seen only once. Described treatment: preoperative locoregional IRX-2 cytokine immunotherapy. This sample comprised tumor tissue, obtained after IRX-2 immunotherapy. These TCRs come from a human donor with breast cancer.

This chain links TRBV5-1 with TRBJ1-5; the D is unclear. The CDR3 length is 15 residues. The germline V gene has CDR1 SGHRS and CDR2 YFSETQ. V was clipped by 6 bases and J by 3 bases, with 16 bases between them. The CDR3 DNA is TGCGCCAGCAAGGAAGATTCCTTTTCCAATCAGCCCCAGCATTTT. Its protein is CASKEDSFSNQPQHF.

This sequence joins TRBV6-8 and TRBJ1-5; perhaps TRBD1 as D (6 bases). The CDR3 extends over 14 amino acids. The V gene's germline CDR1 is MNHGY and CDR2 SAAAGT. Trimming cost V 7 bases and J 1 base, with 11 bases left between them. The CDR3 reads CASTEQGSNQPQHF. The DNA of the CDR3 is TGTGCCAGCACCGAACAGGGAAGCAATCAGCCCCAGCATTTT.

The V gene is TRBV6-8, the J gene TRBJ2-5; tentative D call: TRBD2 (5 bases). The CDR3 covers 14 residues. CDR1 and CDR2 from the germline V gene are MNHGY and SAAAGT. Trimming stripped 0 bases from V and 1 base from J, with 6 bases between. In DNA, the CDR3 is TGTGCCAGCAGTTACTCGCGGGTCCAAGAGACCCAGTACTTC. This encodes CASSYSRVQETQYF.

This chain links TRBV12-5 with TRBJ2-1, with D unresolved. The V end lost 2 bases, the J end lost 4 bases, and 6 bases lay between the germline ends. This CDR3 spans 13 amino acids. The germline V gene has CDR1 LGHNT and CDR2 FRNRAP. CDR3 protein: CASGLTLYNEQFF. The CDR3 DNA reads as TGTGCTAGTGGTTTGACGCTTTACAATGAGCAGTTCTTC.

This chain joins TRBV6-8 and TRBJ1-1; D might be TRBD1 (5 bases). This CDR3 is built from 14 residues. V gave up 10 bases and J gave up 0 bases, with 15 bases separating them. CDR1 and CDR2 (germline): MNHGY, SAAAGT. The CDR3 spells CAINPGPMNTEAFF. CDR3 sequence (DNA): TGTGCCATCAATCCGGGACCTATGAACACTGAAGCTTTCTTT.

The V and J genes are TRBV5-1 and TRBJ2-2, with D maybe TRBD2 (6 bases). The CDR3 spans 15 residues. Germline assignment: CDR1 SGHRS and CDR2 YFSETQ. Trimming pared 2 bases from V and 0 bases from J, leaving 8 bases between. Here the CDR3 DNA reads TGCGCCAGCAGCTTTAGCGGAACGAACACCGGGGAGCTGTTTTTT. Translating gives CASSFSGTNTGELFF.

V and J are TRBV10-1 and TRBJ2-3; no firm D call. The CDR3 consists of 15 residues. The germline gives CDR1 WNHNN, CDR2 SYGVQD (reference sequence). Trimming cost V 6 bases and J 5 bases, with 18 bases left between them. In nucleotides, the CDR3 is TGCGCCAGCAGACCCGACGGCCTACCGTTAGATACGCAGTATTTT. This codes for CASRPDGLPLDTQYF.

The rearrangement uses TRBV11-3 and TRBJ2-3, with a tentative D call TRBD1 (6 bases). Germline V gene data show CDR1 as SGHNT and CDR2 as YENEEA. The CDR3 loop spans 16 amino acids. V was shortened by 5 bases and J by 0 bases, with 15 bases between the two germline ends. The CDR3 bases are TGTGCCAGCAGCCCGGGACACCGAATTAGCACAGATACGCAGTATTTT. This gives the protein CASSPGHRISTDTQYF.

This clone occurred once. The J gene is TRBJ1-2, the V gene TRBV12-5; a possible D gene is TRBD1 (5 bases). Germline V lookup: CDR1 LGHNT, CDR2 FRNRAP. CDR3 length: 14 amino acids. CDR3 sequence reads: CASSLGAGIGGYTF. The CDR3 DNA reads TGTGCCAGTAGTTTAGGGGCGGGAATAGGTGGCTACACCTTC.

This clone was counted a few times. Germline is not matched at one junction end, which may reflect a read error. At least one base is unread or ambiguous, so its residue appears as X. This chain links TRBV6-8 with TRBJ2-7; 14 positions match TRBD2. Germline V lookup: CDR1 MNHGY, CDR2 SAAAGT. The CDR3 is made up of 17 amino acids. CDR3 sequence (DNA): TGTGCCAGCAGTTACAACGGGACTAGCGGGAGAGCGTACGAGCAGTAYTTC. This translates into CASSYNGTSGRAYEQXF. From start to end, the CDR3 is CASSYNGTSGRAYEQYF.

The CDR3 nucleotides are TGCGCCAGCAGCCTCGGGACTAGGGGAGGCGAGCAGTACTTC. This codes for CASSLGTRGGEQYF. The chain carries TRBV5-1 and TRBJ2-7; 8 positions agree with TRBD2. The CDR3 consists of 14 residues. The germline gives CDR1 SGHRS, CDR2 YFSETQ. V was pared by 4 bases and J by 6 bases, with 9 bases of the junction left unmatched.

The rearrangement joins TRBV6-8 to TRBJ1-2; no firm D call. This CDR3 comprises 12 residues. The V gene lost 5 bases and the J gene lost 5 bases, with 9 bases spanning the gap. The germline gives CDR1 MNHGY, CDR2 SAAAGT. CDR3 residues: CASSPRRYGYTF. CDR3 sequence (DNA): TGTGCCAGCAGTCCCCGACGGTATGGCTACACCTTC.

This rearrangement joins TRBV5-1 to TRBJ2-2; D may be TRBD2 (6 bases). The CDR3 runs 15 residues. V lost 4 bases and J lost 2, with 12 bases in between. The germline gives CDR1 SGHRS, CDR2 YFSETQ. CDR3 DNA sequence: TGCGCCAGCAGCCTAACTAGCTTAAACACCGGGGAGCTGTTTTTT. Residues: CASSLTSLNTGELFF.

This clone was found a few times. This chain joins TRBV6-8 and TRBJ1-4; unclear D gene. CDR3 length: 15 amino acids. V dropped 0 bases and J dropped 3 bases, with 8 bases sitting between them. Germline CDR1 and CDR2: MNHGY and SAAAGT. The CDR3 region has the DNA TGTGCCAGCAGTTACTCGGGGAGGGCTAATGAAAAACTGTTTTTT. Protein sequence: CASSYSGRANEKLFF.

This chain joins TRBV18 and TRBJ1-1, with D maybe TRBD1 (5 bases). Germline CDR1 is KGHSH and CDR2 is LQKENI. V was clipped by 2 bases and J by 6 bases, with 19 bases between them. This CDR3 region has 16 residues. The CDR3 loop is CASSPSYDVGDAEAFF. The DNA for the CDR3 is TGTGCCAGCTCACCATCGTACGATGTGGGGGACGCTGAAGCTTTCTTT. Full variable domain (outside the CDR3, taken from reference TRBV18 and TRBJ1-1): NAGVMQNPRHLVRRRGQEARLRCSPMKGHSHVYWYRQLPEEGLKFMVYLQKENIIDESGMPKERFSAEFPKEGPSILRIQQVVRGDSAAYFCASSPSYDVGDAEAFFGQGTRLTVV.

This rearrangement joins TRBV6-8 to TRBJ2-7, with TRBD1 matching 9 bases. This CDR3 is built from 12 residues. V shed 5 bases, J shed 7 bases, and the junction held 3 bases outside the gene matches. Germline V gives CDR1 MNHGY, CDR2 SAAAGT. The CDR3 is CASSAGTGEQYF. DNA of the CDR3: TGTGCCAGCAGTGCGGGGACAGGGGAGCAGTACTTC.

The rearrangement links TRBV14 to TRBJ2-3; the D gene is possibly TRBD1 (6 bases). Trimming removed 4 bases at V and 7 bases at J, with 12 bases between. The CDR3 runs to 13 residues. The germline gives CDR1 SGHDN, CDR2 FVKESK. CDR3 in amino acids: CASSLMDRYTQYF. DNA for the CDR3: TGTGCCAGCAGCCTCATGGACAGATATACGCAGTATTTT.

The chain is built from TRBV19 and TRBJ2-1, with 9 bases that match TRBD2. Germline V gene sequence: CDR1 LNHDA, CDR2 SQIVND (reference sequence). V dropped 5 bases and J dropped 7; count of bases not matched to a gene: 3. This CDR3 is built from 13 residues. The CDR3 DNA sequence: TGTGCCAGTAGTGTGGGACTAGCAAATGAGCAGTTCTTC. It translates to CASSVGLANEQFF.

The V gene is TRBV11-3, the J gene TRBJ2-3; 8 nucleotides line up with TRBD1. There are 15 residues in the CDR3. Germline lookup yields CDR1 SGHNT and CDR2 YENEEA. With V trimmed by 5 bases and J by 6 bases, 10 bases remained unmatched. CDR3 amino acids: CASSIGQGDWDTQYF. In nucleotides, the CDR3 is TGTGCCAGCAGCATCGGACAGGGAGATTGGGATACGCAGTATTTT. Drawing the rest from reference TRBV11-3 and TRBJ2-3, the complete variable domain is EAGVVQSPRYKIIEKKQPVAFWCNPISGHNTLYWYLQNLGQGPELLIRYENEEAVDDSQLPKDRFSAERLKGVDSTLKIQPAELGDSAVYLCASSIGQGDWDTQYFGPGTRLTVL.

This chain connects TRBV7-1 to TRBJ2-7; possibly TRBD1 for D (5 bases). TRBV7-1 is given ORF status, its function remaining uncertain. The CDR3 runs 15 residues. V shed 4 bases and J shed 0 bases, with 13 bases lying between them. The CDR3 loop reads CASSLARESSYEQYF. Here the CDR3 DNA reads TGTGCCAGCAGCTTAGCCAGGGAAAGCTCCTACGAGCAGTACTTC.

There are a few counts of this clone. The chain carries TRBV11-3 and TRBJ1-4; no clear D gene. Germline V lookup: CDR1 SGHNT, CDR2 YENEEA. CDR3 length: 14 amino acids. Trimming pared 5 bases from V and 8 bases from J, leaving 15 bases between. CDR3 coding DNA: TGTGCCAGCAGCCCGACGAGCTTTCGGGAAAAACTGTTTTTT. As protein: CASSPTSFREKLFF.

The rearrangement uses TRBV18 and TRBJ2-7; D not resolved. The CDR3 totals 12 residues. CDR1 KGHSH and CDR2 LQKENI come from the germline V gene. V dropped 3 bases and J dropped 3 bases, with 6 bases sitting between them. Here the CDR3 DNA reads TGTGCCAGCTCACCGGGGATCTACGAGCAGTACTTC. Translation: CASSPGIYEQYF. Using reference TRBV18 and TRBJ2-7 for the parts outside the CDR3, the full variable domain is NAGVMQNPRHLVRRRGQEARLRCSPMKGHSHVYWYRQLPEEGLKFMVYLQKENIIDESGMPKERFSAEFPKEGPSILRIQQVVRGDSAAYFCASSPGIYEQYFGPGTRLTVT.

This clone occurred a few times. The V and J genes are TRBV11-3 and TRBJ1-1; D unclear. Germline V CDR1 and CDR2: SGHNT, YENEEA. This CDR3 has 15 residues. Trimming left V 1 base short and J 5 bases short, with 14 bases between. The CDR3 DNA reads TGTGCCAGCAGCTTAGTGGCCGTAATGGATACTGAAGCTTTCTTT. This translates into CASSLVAVMDTEAFF.

The chain is built from TRBV12-5 and TRBJ2-7, with 10 bases lining up with TRBD2. The germline gives CDR1 LGHNT, CDR2 FRNRAP. This CDR3 spans 15 amino acids. V gave up 6 bases and J gave up 2 bases; unmatched junction bases: 7. CDR3: CASGPSGGAPYEQYF. CDR3 nucleotides: TGTGCTAGTGGCCCAAGCGGGGGGGCTCCCTACGAGCAGTACTTC.

The chain links TRBV5-1 to TRBJ2-7; 11 positions agree with TRBD1. From germline, CDR1 is SGHRS and CDR2 YFSETQ. The CDR3 length is 14 residues. V lost 4 bases to trimming and J lost 5 bases; unmatched junction nucleotides: 5. Here the CDR3 reads CASSPGQGADEQYF. The CDR3 DNA sequence: TGCGCCAGCAGCCCAGGACAGGGGGCAGACGAGCAGTACTTC.

This clone was observed a few times. V usage is TRBV30 and J usage is TRBJ2-3; D not certain. V shed 3 bases and J shed 2 bases, with 6 bases lying between them. CDR1 is GTSNPN and CDR2 is SVGIG in the germline V gene (reference sequence). This CDR3 has 12 residues. CDR3 loop: CAWRESTDTQYF. In DNA, the CDR3 is TGTGCCTGGAGGGAATCCACAGATACGCAGTATTTT.